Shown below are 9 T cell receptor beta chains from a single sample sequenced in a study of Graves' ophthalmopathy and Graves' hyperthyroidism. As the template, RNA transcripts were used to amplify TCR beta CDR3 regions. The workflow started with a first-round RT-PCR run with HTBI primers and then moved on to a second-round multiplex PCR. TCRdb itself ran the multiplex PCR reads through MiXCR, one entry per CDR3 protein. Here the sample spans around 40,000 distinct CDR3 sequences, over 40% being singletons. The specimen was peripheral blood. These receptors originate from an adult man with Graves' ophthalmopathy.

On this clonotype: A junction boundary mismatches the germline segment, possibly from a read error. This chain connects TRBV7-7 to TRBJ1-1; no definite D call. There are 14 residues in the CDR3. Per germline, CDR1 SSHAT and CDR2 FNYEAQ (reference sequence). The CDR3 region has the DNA TGTGCTAGCAGCCGCTTAGCGGAGAACACTGAAGCTTTCTTT. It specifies CASSRLAENTEAFF.

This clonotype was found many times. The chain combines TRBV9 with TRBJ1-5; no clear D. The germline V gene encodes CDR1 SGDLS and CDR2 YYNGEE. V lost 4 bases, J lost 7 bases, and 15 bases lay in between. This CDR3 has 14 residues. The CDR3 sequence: CASSPWSGGQPQHF. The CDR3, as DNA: TGTGCCAGCAGCCCCTGGTCTGGCGGGCAGCCCCAGCATTTT. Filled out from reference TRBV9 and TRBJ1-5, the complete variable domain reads DSGVTQTPKHLITATGQRVTLRCSPRSGDLSVYWYQQSLDQGLQFLIQYYNGEERAKGNILERFSAQQFPDLHSELNLSSLELGDSALYFCASSPWSGGQPQHFGDGTRLSIL.

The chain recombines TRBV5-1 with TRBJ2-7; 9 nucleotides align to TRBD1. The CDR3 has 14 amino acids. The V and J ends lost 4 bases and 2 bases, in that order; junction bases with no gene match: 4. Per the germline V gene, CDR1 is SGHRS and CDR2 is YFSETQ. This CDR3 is CASSHGQGTYEQYF. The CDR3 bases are TGCGCCAGCAGCCACGGACAGGGGACCTACGAGCAGTACTTC. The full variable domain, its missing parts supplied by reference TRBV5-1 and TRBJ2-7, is KAGVTQTPRYLIKTRGQQVTLSCSPISGHRSVSWYQQTPGQGLQFLFEYFSETQRNKGNFPGRFSGRQFSNSRSEMNVSTLELGDSALYLCASSHGQGTYEQYFGPGTRLTVT.

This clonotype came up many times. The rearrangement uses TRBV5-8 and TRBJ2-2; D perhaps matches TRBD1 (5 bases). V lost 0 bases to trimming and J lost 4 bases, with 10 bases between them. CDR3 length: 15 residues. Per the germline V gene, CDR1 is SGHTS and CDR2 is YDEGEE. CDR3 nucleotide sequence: TGTGCCAGCAGCTTGGCAAAGGGGCGCACCGGGGAGCTGTTTTTT. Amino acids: CASSLAKGRTGELFF.

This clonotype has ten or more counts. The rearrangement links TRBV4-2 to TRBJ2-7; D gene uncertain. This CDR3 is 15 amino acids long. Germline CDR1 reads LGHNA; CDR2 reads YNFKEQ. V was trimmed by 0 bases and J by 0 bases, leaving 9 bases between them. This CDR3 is CASSQDSSTSYEQYF. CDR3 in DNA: TGTGCCAGCAGCCAAGACTCCTCTACCTCCTACGAGCAGTACTTC.

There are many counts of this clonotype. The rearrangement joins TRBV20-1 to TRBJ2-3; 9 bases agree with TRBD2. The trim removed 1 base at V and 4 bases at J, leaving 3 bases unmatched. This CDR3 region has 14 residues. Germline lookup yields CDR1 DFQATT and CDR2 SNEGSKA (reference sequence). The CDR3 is CSARGTSVSDTQYF. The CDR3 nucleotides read TGCAGTGCTAGAGGGACTAGCGTATCAGATACGCAGTATTTT.

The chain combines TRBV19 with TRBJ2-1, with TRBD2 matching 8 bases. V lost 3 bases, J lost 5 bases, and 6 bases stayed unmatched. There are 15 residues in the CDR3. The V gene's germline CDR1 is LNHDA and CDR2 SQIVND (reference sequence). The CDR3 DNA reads TGTGCCAGTAGTATGGTTAGCGGGAAGGACAATGAGCAGTTCTTC. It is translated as CASSMVSGKDNEQFF.

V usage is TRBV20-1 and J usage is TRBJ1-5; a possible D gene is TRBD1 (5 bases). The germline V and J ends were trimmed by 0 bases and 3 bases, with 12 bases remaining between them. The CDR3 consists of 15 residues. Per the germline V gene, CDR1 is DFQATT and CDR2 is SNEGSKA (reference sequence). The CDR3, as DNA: TGCAGTGCTAGAGACGACAGAGAGCTCAATCAGCCCCAGCATTTT. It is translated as CSARDDRELNQPQHF.

The CDR3 DNA reads TGCGCCAGCAGCTTGTCTGGCGTATCGGGCGGGGACAACTATGGCTACACCATATATTTT. It yields the protein CASSLSGVSGGDNYGYTIYF. J is TRBJ1-3 and V is TRBV5-1; D may be TRBD1 (6 bases). Germline V gives CDR1 SGHRS, CDR2 YFSETQ. The germline V and J ends were trimmed by 1 base and 8 bases, with 31 bases remaining between them. CDR3 length: 20 amino acids.